The next 32 T cell receptor beta chains were all read from a single sample in a study of blood T cells in healthy people across ages. Sample-barcoded 5' priming and a J-beta primer mix drove a second PCR of roughly 7 to 11 cycles. TCRdb reprocessed the 5' RACE reads via MiXCR and lists one record per CDR3 protein. Of 650,000 to 950,000 distinct CDR3 sequences in the sample, under 55% were seen once. Sequenced input: blood. The source is a man in his sixties in good health.

This clonotype showed up just a few times. V is TRBV20-1 and J is TRBJ1-2, with a possible D match to TRBD1 (5 bases). Germline-derived CDR1 and CDR2 are DFQATT and SNEGSKA (reference sequence). V dropped 0 bases and J dropped 6 bases, with 11 bases sitting between them. This CDR3 spans 13 amino acids. The CDR3 spells CSARDSGPNGYTF. The CDR3 nucleotides read TGCAGTGCTAGAGATTCAGGGCCTAATGGCTACACCTTC.

This chain joins TRBV25-1 and TRBJ2-1; maybe TRBD2 (6 bases). Germline values: CDR1 MGHDK, CDR2 SYGVNS. Trimming left V 2 bases short and J 4 bases short, with 9 bases between. This CDR3 has 14 residues. The DNA of the CDR3 is TGTGCCAGCAGTGAAGTTGGAGGGTACAATGAGCAGTTCTTC. Residues: CASSEVGGYNEQFF.

The V and J genes are TRBV15 and TRBJ2-3, with TRBD1 identical over 10 bases. Germline V gene data show CDR1 as LNHNV and CDR2 as YYDKDF (reference sequence). V gave up 8 bases and J gave up 1 base; unmatched junction bases: 0. The CDR3 covers 13 residues. CDR3 in DNA: TGTGCCACCGGACAGGGGGGCACAGATACGCAGTATTTT. It translates to CATGQGGTDTQYF.

The rearrangement links TRBV20-1 to TRBJ2-7, with 12 bases aligning to TRBD2. The J call is doubtful: the DNA matches TRBJ2-5 better. The CDR3 spans 15 residues. Germline CDR1 is DFQATT and CDR2 is SNEGSKA (reference sequence). The CDR3 DNA reads as TGCAGTGCTAGGAAACCGACTAGCGGGGGTCCGACCCAGTACTTC. As protein: CSARKPTSGGPTQYF.

In regard to this clonotype: One end of the junction is discordant with germline, which a read error may explain. V gene TRBV27 combines with J gene TRBJ2-7; the D gene is possibly TRBD1 (6 bases). CDR1 MNHEY and CDR2 SMNVEV come from the germline V gene (reference sequence). This CDR3 region has 12 residues. The CDR3 sequence is CAGRTGSYEQYF. The CDR3 nucleotides read TGTGCCGGCAGAACAGGGTCCTACGAGCAGTACTTC.

The V and J genes are TRBV6-2 or TRBV6-3 and TRBJ2-3; 8 bases match TRBD1. V was pared by 6 bases and J by 1 base, with 15 bases of the junction left unmatched. The CDR3 has 18 residues. Germline CDR1 and CDR2: MNHEY and SVGEGT. As DNA, the CDR3 is TGTGCCAGCAGCACACCTGGTCGAGGGGGACAGGGCACAGATACGCAGTATTTT. Protein sequence: CASSTPGRGGQGTDTQYF.

This clonotype was observed a few times. The chain joins TRBV5-5 to TRBJ2-7; D might be TRBD1 (6 bases). The CDR3 runs to 15 residues. CDR1 and CDR2 from the germline V gene are SGHKS and YYEKEE (reference sequence). V was cut by 2 bases and J by 0 bases, with 12 bases left in between. In DNA form, the CDR3 reads TGTGCCAGCAGCTTTTCCAGCAGGGGCTCCTACGAGCAGTACTTC. Encoded protein: CASSFSSRGSYEQYF. Full variable domain (missing parts from reference TRBV5-5 and TRBJ2-7): DAGVTQSPTHLIKTRGQQVTLRCSPISGHKSVSWYQQVLGQGPQFIFQYYEKEERGRGNFPDRFSARQFPNYSSELNVNALLLGDSALYLCASSFSSRGSYEQYFGPGTRLTVT.

This chain joins TRBV4-1 and TRBJ1-6; a possible D gene is TRBD1 (5 bases). CDR1 MGHRA and CDR2 YSYEKL come from the germline V gene. This CDR3 has 16 residues. The V end was cut by 0 bases, the J end by 10 bases, with 16 bases between. The CDR3 DNA sequence: TGCGCCAGCAGCCAAGACAGGGCAGGGAGAGGCTCACCCCTCCACTTT. Its translation: CASSQDRAGRGSPLHF.

The V gene is TRBV12-5, the J gene TRBJ1-5; D gene unclear. In germline, CDR1 is LGHNT, CDR2 FRNRAP. V dropped 3 bases and J dropped 0 bases, with 9 bases sitting between them. This CDR3 has 15 amino acids. CDR3 loop: CASGFGQYSNQPQHF. CDR3 in DNA: TGTGCTAGTGGTTTTGGGCAATATAGCAATCAGCCCCAGCATTTT.

This clonotype was recorded a few times. At one boundary the junction diverges from the germline segment, which might be a read error. The chain employs TRBV5-1 and TRBJ2-1, with D perhaps matching TRBD2 (6 bases). This CDR3 spans 14 amino acids. Germline V gene sequence: CDR1 SGHRS, CDR2 YFSETQ. In DNA, the CDR3 is TGCGCCAGCACCTTGGAGGGACCTTACAATGAGCAGTTCTTC. Translation gives CASTLEGPYNEQFF.

The chain carries TRBV6-5 and TRBJ1-1; TRBD1 might be the D (6 bases). Per the germline V gene, CDR1 is MNHEY and CDR2 is SVGAGI. The CDR3 covers 15 residues. The V gene lost 6 bases and the J gene lost 1 base, with 15 bases spanning the gap. The CDR3 protein is CASRDHRVENTEAFF. The DNA for the CDR3 is TGTGCCAGCAGGGATCACAGGGTCGAGAACACTGAAGCTTTCTTT.

There are a few counts of this clonotype. J is TRBJ2-7 and V is TRBV27; D is uncertain. Trimming shortened V by 6 bases and J by 4 bases, and 13 bases separated the two germline ends. Germline V gene lookup returns CDR1 MNHEY and CDR2 SMNVEV (reference sequence). The CDR3 extends over 13 amino acids. For the CDR3, the DNA is TGTGCCAGCAGGCGGAATACGGATTACGAGCAGTACTTC. It yields the protein CASRRNTDYEQYF.

This clonotype was seen only a few times. DNA for the CDR3: TGTGCCAGCAGCTCGCCCCATCCCCGGGGGGGCATTATAGATACGCAGTATTTT. Its protein is CASSSPHPRGGIIDTQYF. This chain links TRBV7-9 with TRBJ2-3; the match to TRBD2 covers 8 bases. CDR3 length: 18 residues. After removal of 4 bases from V and 5 bases from J, the junction contained 17 bases not matched to a gene. Germline CDR1 is SEHNR and CDR2 is FQNEAQ (reference sequence).

A few counts support this clonotype. V usage is TRBV20-1 and J usage is TRBJ2-5; TRBD1 aligns across 8 bases. The CDR3 spans 14 residues. V shed 4 bases and J 5 bases; nucleotides not matched to a gene: 9. Looked up from germline, CDR1 is DFQATT and CDR2 is SNEGSKA (reference sequence). For the CDR3, the DNA is TGCAGTGCTAAAGGACAGGGAGGCTGGGAGACCCAGTACTTC. It codes for CSAKGQGGWETQYF.

This clonotype was observed at least ten times. V and J are TRBV20-1 and TRBJ2-4; tentative D call: TRBD2 (5 bases). This CDR3 is built from 14 residues. CDR1 and CDR2 (germline): DFQATT, SNEGSKA (reference sequence). V was shortened by 6 bases and J by 4 bases, with 16 bases between the two germline ends. The CDR3 region is CSAEEPRGKNIQYF. CDR3 sequence (DNA): TGCAGTGCAGAAGAGCCTCGGGGAAAAAACATTCAGTACTTC.

This clonotype showed up just a few times. The chain is built from TRBV20-1 and TRBJ2-5, with D possibly matching TRBD1 (5 bases). There are 13 residues in the CDR3. Germline CDR1 is DFQATT and CDR2 is SNEGSKA (reference sequence). Trimming took off 2 bases at V and 2 bases at J, with 9 bases between the two ends. CDR3 loop: CSARPPGQETQYF. The DNA for the CDR3 is TGCAGTGCTAGACCGCCAGGGCAAGAGACCCAGTACTTC.

The chain uses TRBV20-1 and TRBJ2-1, with TRBD1 identical over 10 bases. CDR1 DFQATT and CDR2 SNEGSKA come from the germline V gene (reference sequence). The CDR3 loop spans 13 amino acids. The junction had 9 bases not matched to a gene; V was cut back by 6 bases and J by 10 bases. In DNA, the CDR3 is TGCAGTGCCCCGGGACAGGGGTTGTACGAGCAGTTCTTC. This translates into CSAPGQGLYEQFF.

V and J are TRBV7-2 and TRBJ2-1; TRBD2 might be the D (7 bases). The CDR3 is 15 amino acids. V was pared by 3 bases and J by 9 bases, with 18 bases between. CDR1 is SGHTA, CDR2 FQGNSA, per germline. CDR3 nucleotides: TGTGCCAGCAGCTTGCCGAGGGGGGGTTTCTTTGAGCAGTTCTTC. Translation gives CASSLPRGGFFEQFF.

V and J are TRBV6-1 and TRBJ2-5; 9 bases map to TRBD1. The CDR3 length is 14 residues. CDR1 and CDR2 from the germline V gene are MNHNS and SASEGT. Trimming cost V 5 bases and J 4 bases; bases outside gene matches: 5. For the CDR3, the DNA is TGTGCCAGCAGTAGGGACAGGGTAGGAGAGACCCAGTACTTC. Translated, it gives CASSRDRVGETQYF.

The sample holds a few counts of this clonotype. The J gene is TRBJ2-7, the V gene TRBV6-5; D uncertain. Trimming took off 0 bases at V and 3 bases at J, with 6 bases between the two ends. Germline V gives CDR1 MNHEY, CDR2 SVGAGI. The CDR3 consists of 13 residues. The CDR3 here is CASSYSGYYEQYF. CDR3 DNA sequence: TGTGCCAGCAGTTACTCGGGCTACTACGAGCAGTACTTC.

As concerns this clonotype: Relative to the germline gene, one junction end is altered; a read error may explain this. The chain couples TRBV6-6 to TRBJ1-1; TRBD1 agrees at 7 bases. Germline-derived CDR1 and CDR2 are MNHNY and SVGAGI (reference sequence). CDR3 length equals 16 residues. DNA of the CDR3: TGTGCCAGCAGTTACGTGGCAGGGGGGATGAACGCTGAAGCTTTCTTT. It codes for CASSYVAGGMNAEAFF.

V is TRBV30 and J is TRBJ1-2; D is possibly TRBD1 (5 bases). The CDR3 loop spans 11 amino acids. The germline CDR1 and CDR2 sequences are GTSNPN and SVGIG (reference sequence). V was shortened by 1 base and J by 6 bases, with 6 bases between the two germline ends. The CDR3 loop is CAWSGGDGYTF. In DNA form, the CDR3 reads TGTGCCTGGAGTGGAGGGGATGGCTACACCTTC.

The chain joins TRBV29-1 to TRBJ2-1; TRBD2 matches 10 bases. Germline loops: CDR1 SQVTM, CDR2 ANQGSEA. V trimming: 6 bases; J trimming: 0 bases; junction bases outside the gene matches: 8. CDR3 length equals 16 residues. For the CDR3, the DNA is TGCAGCGTGGACGAAAGGACTAGCGGCTCCTACAATGAGCAGTTCTTC. Translation: CSVDERTSGSYNEQFF.

V usage is TRBV5-8 and J usage is TRBJ2-1, with 9 bases matching TRBD1. The CDR3 runs to 15 residues. Germline V CDR1 and CDR2: SGHTS, YDEGEE. The trim removed 3 bases at V and 5 bases at J, leaving 6 bases unmatched. CDR3 region: CASSSGQGIDNEQFF. The CDR3 coding sequence is TGTGCCAGCAGCTCGGGACAGGGTATTGACAATGAGCAGTTCTTC. Using reference TRBV5-8 and TRBJ2-1 for the parts outside the CDR3, the full variable domain is EAGVTQSPTHLIKTRGQQATLRCSPISGHTSVYWYQQALGLGLQFLLWYDEGEERNRGNFPPRFSGRQFPNYSSELNVNALELEDSALYLCASSSGQGIDNEQFFGPGTRLTVL.

The rearrangement uses TRBV21-1 and TRBJ2-5; TRBD1 was called by the table and not checked on the DNA. The end of the DNA aligns better with TRBJ2-7, so the J call may be wrong. TRBV21-1 is marked as a pseudogene. The CDR3 covers 13 residues. The CDR3 DNA reads as TGTGCCAGCAGATGGGTCGGTCCCTACGAGCAGTACTTC. This codes for CASRWVGPYEQYF.

This chain links TRBV7-8 with TRBJ2-4; D is uncertain. The J call is uncertain, as TRBJ2-7 better fits the DNA end. The CDR3 is 14 residues long. CDR1 SGHVS and CDR2 FQNEAQ come from the germline V gene. The CDR3 region has the DNA TGTGCCAGCAGCTTAGGTTATGGGATCAACGAGCAGTACTTC. It yields the protein CASSLGYGINEQYF.

This clonotype was counted between two and nine times. This chain uses TRBV21-1 with TRBJ1-6. TRBV21-1 is a pseudogene segment. CDR3 length: 17 residues. The CDR3 DNA reads TGTGCCAGCAGCAAAGCGCTTTTAGGACGGTATAATTCACCCCTCCACTTT. Its protein product is CASSKALLGRYNSPLHF.

The chain links TRBV12-3 or TRBV12-4 to TRBJ1-2; maybe TRBD1 (6 bases). Between the trimmed V and J ends, which lost 1 base and 9 bases, there was a span of 6 bases. The CDR3 loop spans 11 amino acids. Here the CDR3 DNA reads TGTGCCAGCAGTTTAGGGGACAGCTACACCTTC. Translated: CASSLGDSYTF.

This rearrangement joins TRBV7-2 to TRBJ2-4, with D perhaps matching TRBD2 (5 bases). The length of the CDR3 is 13 residues. The germline V gene has CDR1 SGHTA and CDR2 FQGNSA. The V end was cut by 5 bases, the J end by 9 bases, with 14 bases between. DNA of the CDR3: TGTGCCAGCAGCGCAGAGGCGGGCACCATTCAGTACTTC. Translation gives CASSAEAGTIQYF.

This chain connects TRBV14 to TRBJ2-1, with 9 bases aligning to TRBD2. The CDR3 sequence is 16 residues long. The V gene end was trimmed by 0 bases and the J gene end by 4 bases; junction bases not matched to a gene: 4. Germline CDR1 reads SGHDN; CDR2 reads FVKESK. CDR3 in amino acids: CASSQDGLAGYNEQFF. For the CDR3, the DNA is TGTGCCAGCAGCCAAGATGGCCTAGCGGGGTACAATGAGCAGTTCTTC.

The chain combines TRBV7-4 with TRBJ1-5; maybe TRBD1 (5 bases). Trimming removed 2 bases from V and 2 bases from J, with 10 bases in between. Germline CDR1 reads SGHVT; CDR2 reads SQSDAQ. CDR3 length equals 15 residues. DNA of the CDR3: TGTGCCAGCAGCTTAAGCAGGGCCCGCAATCAGCCCCAGCATTTT. It encodes CASSLSRARNQPQHF.

Only a few counts were recorded for this clonotype. The gene calls are TRBV20-1 and TRBJ1-1; tentative D call: TRBD1 (5 bases). The germline V and J ends were trimmed by 0 bases and 1 base, with 9 bases remaining between them. CDR1 and CDR2 (germline): DFQATT, SNEGSKA (reference sequence). The CDR3 is made up of 14 amino acids. The chain's CDR3 is CSARDGGWNTEAFF. Written as DNA, the CDR3 is TGCAGTGCTAGAGATGGGGGTTGGAACACTGAAGCTTTCTTT.